This T cell receptor beta chain is from a study of identifying expanded T cells in peripheral blood. Repertoires were generated with immunoSEQ multiplex PCR, while TCRdb's copy carries only in-frame clones and drops some. The data hold roughly 100,000 clones, with 70% to 90% observed a single time. V trimming: 0 bases; J trimming: 4 bases; junction bases outside the gene matches: 3. The CDR3 length is 15 residues. Germline V lookup: CDR1 SGDLS, CDR2 YYNGEE. Sequencing input: blood. The chain combines TRBV9 with TRBJ1-3; 8 nucleotides align to TRBD1. This clonotype was sampled from a person aged 18 to 70 in good health. The CDR3 here is CASSVGTGPGNTIYF. In DNA form, the CDR3 reads TGTGCCAGCAGCGTAGGGACAGGGCCCGGAAACACCATATATTTT.